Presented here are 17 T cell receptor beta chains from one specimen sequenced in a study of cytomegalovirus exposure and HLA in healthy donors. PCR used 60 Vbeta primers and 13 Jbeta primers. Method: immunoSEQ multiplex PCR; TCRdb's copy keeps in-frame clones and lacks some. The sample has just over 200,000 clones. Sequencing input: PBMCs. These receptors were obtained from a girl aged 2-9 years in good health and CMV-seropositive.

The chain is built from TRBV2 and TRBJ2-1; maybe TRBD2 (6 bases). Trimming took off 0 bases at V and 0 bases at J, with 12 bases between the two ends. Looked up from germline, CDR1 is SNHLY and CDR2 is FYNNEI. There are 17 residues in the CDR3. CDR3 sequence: CASSEAGGQSSYNEQFF. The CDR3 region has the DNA TGTGCCAGCAGTGAAGCGGGAGGCCAGAGCTCCTACAATGAGCAGTTCTTC.

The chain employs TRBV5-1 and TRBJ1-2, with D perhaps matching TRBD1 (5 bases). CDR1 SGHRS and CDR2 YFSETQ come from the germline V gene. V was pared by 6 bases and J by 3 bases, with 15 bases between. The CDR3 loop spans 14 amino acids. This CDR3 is CASTVGGSDYGYTF. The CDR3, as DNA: TGCGCCAGCACGGTGGGGGGGAGTGACTATGGCTACACCTTC. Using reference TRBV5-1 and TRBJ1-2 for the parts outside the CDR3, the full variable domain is KAGVTQTPRYLIKTRGQQVTLSCSPISGHRSVSWYQQTPGQGLQFLFEYFSETQRNKGNFPGRFSGRQFSNSRSEMNVSTLELGDSALYLCASTVGGSDYGYTFGSGTRLTVV.

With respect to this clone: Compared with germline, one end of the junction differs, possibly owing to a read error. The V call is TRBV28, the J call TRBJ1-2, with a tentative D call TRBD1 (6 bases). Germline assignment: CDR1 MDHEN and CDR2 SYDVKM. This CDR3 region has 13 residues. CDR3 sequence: CASLQQGNSGYTF. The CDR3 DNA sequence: TGTGCCAGCCTACAACAGGGAAACTCTGGCTACACCTTC.

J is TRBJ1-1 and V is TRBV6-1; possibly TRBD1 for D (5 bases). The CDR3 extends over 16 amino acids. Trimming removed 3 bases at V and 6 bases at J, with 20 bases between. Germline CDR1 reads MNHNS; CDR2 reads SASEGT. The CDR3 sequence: CASSESMSGGRSEAFF. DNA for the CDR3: TGTGCCAGCAGTGAGTCTATGTCGGGGGGACGATCTGAAGCTTTCTTT.

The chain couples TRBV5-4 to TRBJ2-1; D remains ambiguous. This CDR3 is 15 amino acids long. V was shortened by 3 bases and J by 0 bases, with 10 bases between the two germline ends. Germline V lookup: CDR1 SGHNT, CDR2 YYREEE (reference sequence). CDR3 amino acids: CASSSSFSSYNEQFF. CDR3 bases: TGTGCCAGCAGCTCCTCCTTTAGCTCCTACAATGAGCAGTTCTTC.

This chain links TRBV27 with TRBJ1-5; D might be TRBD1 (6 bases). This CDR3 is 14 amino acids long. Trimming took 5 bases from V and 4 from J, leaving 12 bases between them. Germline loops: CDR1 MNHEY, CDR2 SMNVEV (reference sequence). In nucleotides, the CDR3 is TGTGCCAGCAGTGTGGACAGTAAGAATCAGCCCCAGCATTTT. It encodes CASSVDSKNQPQHF.

CDR3 sequence (DNA): TGTGCCAGCAGCGGGACAGGGGGTCAGCCCCAGCATTTT. Protein: CASSGTGGQPQHF. This chain connects TRBV5-8 to TRBJ1-5; 11 positions agree with TRBD1. J lost 6 bases, V lost 4 bases, and 0 bases had no gene match. This CDR3 contains 13 residues. Germline CDR1 and CDR2: SGHTS and YDEGEE. Using reference TRBV5-8 and TRBJ1-5 for the parts outside the CDR3, the full variable domain is EAGVTQSPTHLIKTRGQQATLRCSPISGHTSVYWYQQALGLGLQFLLWYDEGEERNRGNFPPRFSGRQFPNYSSELNVNALELEDSALYLCASSGTGGQPQHFGDGTRLSIL.

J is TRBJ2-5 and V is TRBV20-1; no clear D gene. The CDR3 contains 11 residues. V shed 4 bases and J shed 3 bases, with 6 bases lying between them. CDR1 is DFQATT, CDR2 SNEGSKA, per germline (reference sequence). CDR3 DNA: TGCAGTGCTAACAGAAAAGAGACCCAGTACTTC. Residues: CSANRKETQYF.

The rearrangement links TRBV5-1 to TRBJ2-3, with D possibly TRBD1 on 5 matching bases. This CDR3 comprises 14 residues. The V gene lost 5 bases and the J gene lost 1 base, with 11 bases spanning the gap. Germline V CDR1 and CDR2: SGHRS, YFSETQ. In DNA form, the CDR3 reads TGCGCCAGCAGGCCAACAGGTGGCACAGATACGCAGTATTTT. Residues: CASRPTGGTDTQYF. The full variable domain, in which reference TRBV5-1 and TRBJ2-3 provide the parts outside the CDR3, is KAGVTQTPRYLIKTRGQQVTLSCSPISGHRSVSWYQQTPGQGLQFLFEYFSETQRNKGNFPGRFSGRQFSNSRSEMNVSTLELGDSALYLCASRPTGGTDTQYFGPGTRLTVL.

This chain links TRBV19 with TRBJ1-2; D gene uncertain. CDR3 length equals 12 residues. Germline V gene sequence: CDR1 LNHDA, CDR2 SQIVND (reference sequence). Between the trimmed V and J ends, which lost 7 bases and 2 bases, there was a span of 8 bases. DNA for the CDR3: TGTGCCAGTACCCCAGGCAACTATGGCTACACCTTC. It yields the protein CASTPGNYGYTF.

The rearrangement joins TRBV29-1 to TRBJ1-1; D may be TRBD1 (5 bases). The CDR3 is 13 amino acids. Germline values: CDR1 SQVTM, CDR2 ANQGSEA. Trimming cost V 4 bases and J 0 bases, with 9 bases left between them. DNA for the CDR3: TGCAGCGTTGTAAGGGGAATGAACACTGAAGCTTTCTTT. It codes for CSVVRGMNTEAFF. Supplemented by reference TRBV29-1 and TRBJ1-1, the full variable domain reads SAVISQKPSRDICQRGTSLTIQCQVDSQVTMMFWYRQQPGQSLTLIATANQGSEATYESGFVIDKFPISRPNLTFSTLTVSNMSPEDSSIYLCSVVRGMNTEAFFGQGTRLTVV.

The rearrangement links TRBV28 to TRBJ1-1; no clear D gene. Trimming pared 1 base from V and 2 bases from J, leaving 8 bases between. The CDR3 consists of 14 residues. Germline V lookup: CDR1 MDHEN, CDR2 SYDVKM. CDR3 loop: CASSLSAVNTEAFF. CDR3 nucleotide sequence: TGTGCCAGCAGTTTATCGGCGGTTAACACTGAAGCTTTCTTT.

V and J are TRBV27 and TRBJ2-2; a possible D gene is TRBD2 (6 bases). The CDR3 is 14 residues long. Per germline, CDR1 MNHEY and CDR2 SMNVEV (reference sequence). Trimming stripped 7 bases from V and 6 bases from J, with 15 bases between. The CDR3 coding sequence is TGTGCCAGCACCCAAACTAGCTATCCCGGGGAGCTGTTTTTT. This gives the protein CASTQTSYPGELFF.

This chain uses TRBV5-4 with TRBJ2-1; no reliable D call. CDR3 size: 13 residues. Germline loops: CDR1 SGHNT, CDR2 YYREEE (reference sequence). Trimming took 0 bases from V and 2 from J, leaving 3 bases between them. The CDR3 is CASSLEPYNEQFF. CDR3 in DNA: TGTGCCAGCAGCTTGGAGCCCTACAATGAGCAGTTCTTC. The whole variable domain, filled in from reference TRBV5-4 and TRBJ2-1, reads ETGVTQSPTHLIKTRGQQVTLRCSSQSGHNTVSWYQQALGQGPQFIFQYYREEENGRGNFPPRFSGLQFPNYSSELNVNALELDDSALYLCASSLEPYNEQFFGPGTRLTVL.

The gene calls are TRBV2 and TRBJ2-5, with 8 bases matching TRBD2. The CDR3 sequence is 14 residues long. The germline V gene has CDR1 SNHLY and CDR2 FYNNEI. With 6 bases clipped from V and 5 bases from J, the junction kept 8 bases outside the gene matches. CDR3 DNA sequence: TGTGCCAGCAGATCGGGGGGGGGCGTGGAGACCCAGTACTTC. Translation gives CASRSGGGVETQYF.

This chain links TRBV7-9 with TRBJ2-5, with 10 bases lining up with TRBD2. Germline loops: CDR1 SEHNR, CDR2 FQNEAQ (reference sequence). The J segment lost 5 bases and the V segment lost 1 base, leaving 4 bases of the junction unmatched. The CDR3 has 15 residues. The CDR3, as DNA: TGTGCCAGCAGCTTAGAGGGGACTAGCGCTGAGACCCAGTACTTC. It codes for CASSLEGTSAETQYF.

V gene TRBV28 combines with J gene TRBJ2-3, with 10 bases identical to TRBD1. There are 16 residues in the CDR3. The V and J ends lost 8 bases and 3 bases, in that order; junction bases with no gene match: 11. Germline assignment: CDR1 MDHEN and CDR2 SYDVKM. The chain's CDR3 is CASGGLGQGKTDTQYF. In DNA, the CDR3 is TGTGCCAGCGGTGGATTGGGACAGGGGAAGACAGATACGCAGTATTTT.